These 29 T cell receptor beta chains originate from one sample sequenced in a study of cytomegalovirus exposure and HLA in healthy donors. This PCR relied on a set of 60 Vbeta primers and 13 Jbeta primers. Clones were read by immunoSEQ multiplex PCR, and TCRdb kept only the in-frame ones, dropping some. Of roughly 70,000 clones detected, approximately 70% appear once; the ten largest clones hold 14%. The specimen sequenced was PBMCs. Receptors were obtained from a male donor in good health and CMV-seropositive.

This clone was counted between two and nine times. The V and J genes are TRBV30 and TRBJ2-3; 8 nucleotides agree with TRBD2. The CDR3 consists of 17 residues. The ends lost 3 bases at V and 1 base at J; junction bases unmatched: 12. The germline CDR1 and CDR2 sequences are GTSNPN and SVGIG (reference sequence). CDR3 protein: CAWRPKRGTPRTDTQYF. The CDR3 DNA is TGTGCCTGGAGACCCAAGCGGGGGACACCTCGCACAGATACGCAGTATTTT.

This chain joins TRBV5-8 and TRBJ1-4, with D maybe TRBD1 (6 bases). The CDR3 is made up of 15 amino acids. Germline CDR1 and CDR2: SGHTS and YDEGEE. Trimming removed 4 bases from V and 7 bases from J, with 17 bases in between. CDR3 sequence (DNA): TGTGCCAGCAGCGTACAGGGAAATGACGGTGAAAAACTGTTTTTT. Translating gives CASSVQGNDGEKLFF.

This chain's CDR3 is CASSLGREHVSGELFF. The CDR3 nucleotides are TGTGCCAGCAGCTTAGGCCGGGAACATGTCTCCGGGGAGCTGTTTTTT. The chain is built from TRBV7-9 and TRBJ2-2, with D possibly matching TRBD2 (5 bases). With 1 base removed from V and 6 bases from J, the gap between germline ends came to 15 bases. Germline V CDR1 and CDR2: SEHNR, FQNEAQ (reference sequence). The CDR3 is made up of 16 amino acids.

This chain uses TRBV6-4 with TRBJ2-3, with unresolved D. The V gene lost 2 bases and the J gene lost 1 base, with 10 bases spanning the gap. The germline V gene has CDR1 MRHNA and CDR2 SNTAGT. The CDR3 is 15 amino acids. This CDR3 is CASSDTLGGTDTQYF. The DNA for the CDR3 is TGTGCCAGCAGTGACACCCTAGGAGGCACAGATACGCAGTATTTT.

The chain joins TRBV5-1 to TRBJ1-4; a possible D gene is TRBD1 (5 bases). With 0 bases removed from V and 7 bases from J, the gap between germline ends came to 13 bases. The CDR3 contains 15 residues. Germline V gene data show CDR1 as SGHRS and CDR2 as YFSETQ. CDR3 nucleotide sequence: TGCGCCAGCAGCTTGGATGGGGGGTTGGGTGAAAAACTGTTTTTT. Amino acid sequence: CASSLDGGLGEKLFF.

This clone was recorded once. The chain links TRBV11-2 to TRBJ1-2, with D unresolved. Looked up from germline, CDR1 is SGHAT and CDR2 is FQNNGV. V was trimmed by 5 bases and J by 1 base, leaving 8 bases between them. There are 13 residues in the CDR3. CDR3 in amino acids: CASSTGSNYGYTF. The CDR3, as DNA: TGTGCCAGCAGCACCGGGAGTAACTATGGCTACACCTTC.

This chain links TRBV9 with TRBJ1-2; unclear D gene. From germline, CDR1 is SGDLS and CDR2 YYNGEE. V shed 3 bases and J shed 0 bases, with 12 bases lying between them. The CDR3 is 15 amino acids. The chain's CDR3 is CASSGWADTNYGYTF. The CDR3 DNA is TGTGCCAGCAGCGGGTGGGCAGATACTAACTATGGCTACACCTTC.

This clone was counted between two and nine times. The V and J genes are TRBV5-1 and TRBJ2-2, with TRBD2 matching over 10 bases. This CDR3 is built from 16 residues. The germline V gene encodes CDR1 SGHRS and CDR2 YFSETQ. J was trimmed by 6 bases and V by 4 bases; bases with no gene match: 9. In DNA form, the CDR3 reads TGCGCCAGCAGCCAAGCGGGGGGGTTAATGGCCGGGGAGCTGTTTTTT. Amino acids: CASSQAGGLMAGELFF.

This clone occurred a few times. The sample has other DNA sequences that encode this CDR3 too. V usage is TRBV5-1 and J usage is TRBJ1-1, with D uncertain. The V gene lost 3 bases and the J gene lost 4 bases, with 10 bases spanning the gap. There are 13 residues in the CDR3. Germline V gene sequence: CDR1 SGHRS, CDR2 YFSETQ. The CDR3 sequence: CASSYGGGTEAFF. The DNA for the CDR3 is TGCGCCAGCAGCTACGGAGGCGGCACTGAAGCTTTCTTT.

The rearrangement links TRBV18 to TRBJ2-2, with a tentative D call TRBD2 (5 bases). The CDR3 contains 15 residues. V lost 1 base and J 4 bases, leaving 10 bases between the germline ends. Germline V gene lookup returns CDR1 KGHSH and CDR2 LQKENI. CDR3 nucleotides: TGTGCCAGCTCACCACTTTCGGGGAGCACCGGGGAGCTGTTTTTT. Translating it yields CASSPLSGSTGELFF.

J is TRBJ1-2 and V is TRBV4-1; D is uncertain. The V and J ends lost 1 base and 2 bases respectively, with 8 bases between them. The length of the CDR3 is 14 residues. From germline, CDR1 is MGHRA and CDR2 YSYEKL. CDR3 in DNA: TGCGCCAGCAGCCAAGGACTTTTGAACTATGGCTACACCTTC. This sequence encodes CASSQGLLNYGYTF.

The genes are TRBV7-2 and TRBJ2-3; 9 positions agree with TRBD2. The CDR3 totals 15 residues. V gave up 3 bases and J gave up 1 base; unmatched junction bases: 2. Germline CDR1 and CDR2: SGHTA and FQGNSA. The CDR3 spells CASSFLAGGTDTQYF. The CDR3 DNA reads as TGTGCCAGCAGCTTCTTAGCGGGGGGCACAGATACGCAGTATTTT.

This clone turned up a few times. This chain uses TRBV7-6 with TRBJ2-5; 7 nucleotides align to TRBD2. Germline assignment: CDR1 SGHVS and CDR2 FNYEAQ. V trimming: 4 bases; J trimming: 0 bases; junction bases outside the gene matches: 8. This CDR3 region has 16 residues. The CDR3 spells CASSSMRGLNQETQYF. In DNA form, the CDR3 reads TGTGCCAGCAGCTCCATGAGGGGACTAAACCAAGAGACCCAGTACTTC.

This clone was seen only once. The chain combines TRBV7-9 with TRBJ1-1; D call uncertain. The germline V gene has CDR1 SEHNR and CDR2 FQNEAQ (reference sequence). The ends were cut back, 1 base at V and 2 bases at J, with 8 bases in the middle. The CDR3 covers 14 residues. CDR3 sequence: CASSLVATNTEAFF. CDR3 in DNA: TGTGCCAGCAGCTTAGTGGCAACAAACACTGAAGCTTTCTTT.

This clone was observed a handful of times. The CDR3 spells CASERGGTEAFF. CDR3 nucleotide sequence: TGTGCCAGCGAACGGGGGGGTACTGAAGCTTTCTTT. The rearrangement uses TRBV2 and TRBJ1-1; D might be TRBD1 (5 bases). Trimming removed 8 bases from V and 5 bases from J, with 12 bases in between. Germline values: CDR1 SNHLY, CDR2 FYNNEI. There are 12 residues in the CDR3.

The chain carries TRBV4-1 and TRBJ1-2; D unresolved. With 4 bases removed from V and 1 base from J, the gap between germline ends came to 10 bases. Germline V CDR1 and CDR2: MGHRA, YSYEKL. This CDR3 spans 14 amino acids. CDR3 loop: CASSPLSNNYGYTF. The CDR3 coding sequence is TGCGCCAGCAGCCCTTTAAGCAATAACTATGGCTACACCTTC.

This clone has only one observation. The rearrangement links TRBV27 to TRBJ2-2; 9 bases line up with TRBD2. Germline CDR1 is MNHEY and CDR2 is SMNVEV (reference sequence). With V trimmed by 2 bases and J by 6 bases, 7 bases remained unmatched. This CDR3 comprises 16 residues. CDR3 in DNA: TGTGCCAGCAGTTTACTGGTAGCGGGAGTTCCCGGGGAGCTGTTTTTT. Translating gives CASSLLVAGVPGELFF.

Within the sample, this clone is large (0.1 to 1%). This same CDR3 is encoded by further DNA sequences in the sample. This chain connects TRBV7-7 to TRBJ2-1, with 8 bases fitting TRBD1. The germline CDR1 and CDR2 sequences are SSHAT and FNYEAQ (reference sequence). Trimming at V came to 5 bases and at J to 2 bases, leaving 5 bases not matched to a gene. The CDR3 contains 15 residues. CDR3 DNA sequence: TGTGCCAGCAGCATAGGACAGGGACCCTACAATGAGCAGTTCTTC. Its translation: CASSIGQGPYNEQFF.

The V gene is TRBV9, the J gene TRBJ1-2; a possible D gene is TRBD1 (5 bases). The CDR3 is 15 residues long. Germline V gives CDR1 SGDLS, CDR2 YYNGEE. V lost 4 bases and J lost 5, with 18 bases in between. CDR3 nucleotides: TGTGCCAGCAGCCCGCGGGGCGGGGAAGGGTATGGCTACACCTTC. Its protein product is CASSPRGGEGYGYTF.

The chain uses TRBV27 and TRBJ2-7, with D maybe TRBD2 (5 bases). Germline V gene data show CDR1 as MNHEY and CDR2 as SMNVEV (reference sequence). Trimming stripped 6 bases from V and 1 base from J, with 10 bases between. This CDR3 is built from 13 residues. CDR3 in amino acids: CASRRAHSYEQYF. As DNA, the CDR3 is TGTGCCAGCAGGCGGGCACATTCCTACGAGCAGTACTTC.

The chain recombines TRBV5-4 with TRBJ2-7; 7 nucleotides match TRBD1. CDR3 length equals 14 residues. Trimming removed 3 bases from V and 7 bases from J; junction bases left unmatched: 10. Germline V gene lookup returns CDR1 SGHNT and CDR2 YYREEE (reference sequence). The CDR3 DNA reads TGTGCCAGCAGCTACGGACAGGCGAAAGATGAGCAGTACTTC. Its protein product is CASSYGQAKDEQYF. The entire variable domain, with the rest obtained from reference TRBV5-4 and TRBJ2-7, is as follows: ETGVTQSPTHLIKTRGQQVTLRCSSQSGHNTVSWYQQALGQGPQFIFQYYREEENGRGNFPPRFSGLQFPNYSSELNVNALELDDSALYLCASSYGQAKDEQYFGPGTRLTVT.

The rearrangement joins TRBV2 to TRBJ1-2; D remains unclear. Between the trimmed V and J ends, which lost 2 bases and 4 bases, there was a span of 8 bases. There are 13 residues in the CDR3. Per the germline V gene, CDR1 is SNHLY and CDR2 is FYNNEI. The DNA for the CDR3 is TGTGCCAGCAGTGAAAGGCAGGTCTATGGCTACACCTTC. Its protein is CASSERQVYGYTF.

The V call is TRBV7-9, the J call TRBJ1-3; TRBD1 matches at 9 bases. The germline gives CDR1 SEHNR, CDR2 FQNEAQ (reference sequence). V lost 5 bases and J lost 1; bases outside the gene matches: 6. CDR3 length: 16 residues. CDR3 nucleotides: TGTGCCAGCAGCCTAGGACAGGGGATATCTGGAAACACCATATATTTT. This sequence encodes CASSLGQGISGNTIYF.

The V gene is TRBV27, the J gene TRBJ1-6; 10 bases are shared with TRBD1. CDR1 and CDR2 from the germline V gene are MNHEY and SMNVEV (reference sequence). The CDR3 totals 15 residues. Losses at the gene ends were 4 bases for V and 10 bases for J; bases not matched to a gene: 7. DNA for the CDR3: TGTGCCAGCAGTTCCCGGACAGGGGGTTACTCACCCCTCCACTTT. Amino acids: CASSSRTGGYSPLHF.

The CDR3 is CASSITDISTDTQYF. The CDR3 DNA reads TGTGCCAGCAGCATCACAGACATCAGCACAGATACGCAGTATTTT. This chain joins TRBV7-3 and TRBJ2-3; D unresolved. Germline CDR1 and CDR2: SGHTA and FQGTGA. This CDR3 comprises 15 residues. Trimming took off 5 bases at V and 0 bases at J, with 12 bases between the two ends.

The chain couples TRBV5-1 to TRBJ2-7, with unresolved D. The CDR3 loop spans 13 amino acids. Germline CDR1 is SGHRS and CDR2 is YFSETQ. V was trimmed by 0 bases and J by 3 bases, leaving 7 bases between them. CDR3 residues: CASSLVQYYEQYF. CDR3 sequence (DNA): TGCGCCAGCAGCTTGGTCCAGTACTACGAGCAGTACTTC.

The J gene is TRBJ2-3, the V gene TRBV6-6, with 7 nucleotides matching TRBD1. The ends lost 4 bases at V and 2 bases at J; junction bases unmatched: 9. Germline V gene data show CDR1 as MNHNY and CDR2 as SVGAGI (reference sequence). The CDR3 spans 16 residues. The CDR3 bases are TGTGCCAGCAGTTTAAGAACAGGGGCTATCACAGATACGCAGTATTTT. Translated, it gives CASSLRTGAITDTQYF.

This rearrangement joins TRBV7-2 to TRBJ2-2, with D perhaps matching TRBD1 (5 bases). V lost 6 bases, J lost 2 bases, and 13 bases lay in between. There are 15 residues in the CDR3. Germline V CDR1 and CDR2: SGHTA, FQGNSA. CDR3 bases: TGTGCCAGCAGGACAGACGGCGGCAACACCGGGGAGCTGTTTTTT. Amino acid sequence: CASRTDGGNTGELFF.

J is TRBJ2-3 and V is TRBV6-5; tentative D call: TRBD2 (5 bases). The germline CDR1 and CDR2 sequences are MNHEY and SVGAGI. This CDR3 spans 13 amino acids. Trimming removed 0 bases from V and 7 bases from J, with 8 bases in between. The CDR3: CASSYSDFYTQYF. For the CDR3, the DNA is TGTGCCAGCAGTTACTCGGACTTTTATACGCAGTATTTT.